The present T cell receptor (beta chain) was sequenced within a study of T cell clonotyping in hematopoietic cell transplantation (TCRdb year 2021). Background for the entire study: Recipient samples taken before transplant were obtained following cytoreduction. A total of 135 blood samples were collected in the study from about 40 consecutive transplant recipients and their related donors. Patient recruitment ran from September 2015 to early 2017, and follow-up continued until late 2020 or death. What the study reported, not specific to this receptor: The sample size was limited, and CD4 and CD8 repertoire contributions could not be separated because cells were not sorted. Only a small fraction of recipient repertoires overlapped donor repertoires, with over 95% appearing de novo at the given depth. After transplant, TCR diversity in recipients dropped, and pathologically expanded clonotypes climbed progressively between day 30 and day 180. Broader posttransplant TCR repertoire diversity was predicted by donor and pretransplant recipient Inverse Simpson Index values.

This clone came up once. What antigen it recognizes has not been identified. No per-base quality is available; no much larger clone lies one base away. The immunoSEQ assay, a bias-controlled multiplex PCR using V- and J-specific primers, was used to amplify TCR beta CDR3 regions from genomic DNA. A proprietary barcode and Illumina adapter sequences were added to the CDR3 amplicons in a second PCR step. An Illumina MiSeq instrument was used for sequencing of the CDR3 libraries. In the paper's pipeline: immunoSEQ Analyzer 3.0 was used for export and quality control, with R Bioconductor and Immunarch used for downstream analyses. Only productive rearrangements in the normalized downsampled data set went into calculating the repertoire metrics. Pathologically expanded clonotypes were defined as those larger than 5 templates in the normalized cohort. Repertoire diversity was measured with the Inverse Simpson Index. To capture all clonotypes, the CMV-specificity analyses were run on the non-normalized data set. TCRdb provides this immuneACCESS table in a form limited to in-frame rearrangements. Some clones are lacking; in checked studies, under half of them reflect an unresolved V gene, and why the rest are absent is not known. V, J and clone size derive from that table, while D and trimming were established from the DNA sequence. The sample includes about 76,000 clones, with less than 96% observed a single time. The biggest ten clones account for under 2% of the sample.

CDR1 and CDR2 (GTSNPN, SVGIG) derive from the germline V gene (reference sequence). From the cysteine through the phenylalanine, the CDR3 covers 16 amino acids. CDR3 DNA only is kept here, 48 bases in frame from base 1. Trimming takes 2 bases off V and 1 base off J; junction bases not matched to a gene: 9. The meaning of the sample's time point label: recipient sample about 28 days before transplant, after cytoreduction. Blood from recipients was drawn about 28 days before transplant and again at days 30, 100 and 180 after transplant. Nuclei Lysis Solution was used to extract genomic DNA from fresh or cryopreserved unfractionated peripheral blood mononuclear cells.

This receptor was identified in a woman aged 50 to 60 with acute myeloid leukemia. Some clones in this sample may be carry-over from other donors' samples. This sequence uses TRBV30 and TRBJ1-1; 8 bases in the junction line up with TRBD1. The sample here was peripheral blood mononuclear cells, taken before stem cell transplant. The CDR3 region: CAWSPLTGVKNTEAFF. The DNA sequence is as follows: TGTGCCTGGAGTCCATTGACAGGGGTTAAGAACACTGAAGCTTTCTTT.